The present T cell receptor (beta chain) was sequenced within a study of blood T cells in healthy people across ages. General study results and limits: Samples with more naive T cells showed higher observed beta diversity. Estimated diversity, derived from one million T cells, was regarded as an underestimate.

To note about this clonotype: Its antigen is undetermined.

V lost 3 bases and J lost 3, with 25 bases in between. CDR1 and CDR2 from the germline V gene are SGHTS and YDEGEE. This CDR3 contains 18 residues. Using a J-beta primer mix together with a sample-barcoded 5' primer, a second PCR was run for about 7 to 12 cycles. TCRdb ran MiXCR on the 5' RACE reads and lists one entry per CDR3 protein. The sample includes about 1 million distinct CDR3 sequences, under 30% of them seen just once. These sequences were also reported in another study, on T cells of mothers and their children. That source adds: Microchimeric T cell clones that persisted were not detected.

Specimen: blood. V usage is TRBV5-8 and J usage is TRBJ2-7; D gene ambiguous. The receptor's source is a girl aged 2-15 years in good health. This CDR3 is CASSSWFGVPDSYYEQYF. The CDR3 nucleotides read TGTGCCAGCAGCTCGTGGTTCGGCGTTCCCGATAGCTACTACGAGCAGTACTTC. The full variable domain, in which reference TRBV5-8 and TRBJ2-7 provide the parts outside the CDR3, is EAGVTQSPTHLIKTRGQQATLRCSPISGHTSVYWYQQALGLGLQFLLWYDEGEERNRGNFPPRFSGRQFPNYSSELNVNALELEDSALYLCASSSWFGVPDSYYEQYFGPGTRLTVT.